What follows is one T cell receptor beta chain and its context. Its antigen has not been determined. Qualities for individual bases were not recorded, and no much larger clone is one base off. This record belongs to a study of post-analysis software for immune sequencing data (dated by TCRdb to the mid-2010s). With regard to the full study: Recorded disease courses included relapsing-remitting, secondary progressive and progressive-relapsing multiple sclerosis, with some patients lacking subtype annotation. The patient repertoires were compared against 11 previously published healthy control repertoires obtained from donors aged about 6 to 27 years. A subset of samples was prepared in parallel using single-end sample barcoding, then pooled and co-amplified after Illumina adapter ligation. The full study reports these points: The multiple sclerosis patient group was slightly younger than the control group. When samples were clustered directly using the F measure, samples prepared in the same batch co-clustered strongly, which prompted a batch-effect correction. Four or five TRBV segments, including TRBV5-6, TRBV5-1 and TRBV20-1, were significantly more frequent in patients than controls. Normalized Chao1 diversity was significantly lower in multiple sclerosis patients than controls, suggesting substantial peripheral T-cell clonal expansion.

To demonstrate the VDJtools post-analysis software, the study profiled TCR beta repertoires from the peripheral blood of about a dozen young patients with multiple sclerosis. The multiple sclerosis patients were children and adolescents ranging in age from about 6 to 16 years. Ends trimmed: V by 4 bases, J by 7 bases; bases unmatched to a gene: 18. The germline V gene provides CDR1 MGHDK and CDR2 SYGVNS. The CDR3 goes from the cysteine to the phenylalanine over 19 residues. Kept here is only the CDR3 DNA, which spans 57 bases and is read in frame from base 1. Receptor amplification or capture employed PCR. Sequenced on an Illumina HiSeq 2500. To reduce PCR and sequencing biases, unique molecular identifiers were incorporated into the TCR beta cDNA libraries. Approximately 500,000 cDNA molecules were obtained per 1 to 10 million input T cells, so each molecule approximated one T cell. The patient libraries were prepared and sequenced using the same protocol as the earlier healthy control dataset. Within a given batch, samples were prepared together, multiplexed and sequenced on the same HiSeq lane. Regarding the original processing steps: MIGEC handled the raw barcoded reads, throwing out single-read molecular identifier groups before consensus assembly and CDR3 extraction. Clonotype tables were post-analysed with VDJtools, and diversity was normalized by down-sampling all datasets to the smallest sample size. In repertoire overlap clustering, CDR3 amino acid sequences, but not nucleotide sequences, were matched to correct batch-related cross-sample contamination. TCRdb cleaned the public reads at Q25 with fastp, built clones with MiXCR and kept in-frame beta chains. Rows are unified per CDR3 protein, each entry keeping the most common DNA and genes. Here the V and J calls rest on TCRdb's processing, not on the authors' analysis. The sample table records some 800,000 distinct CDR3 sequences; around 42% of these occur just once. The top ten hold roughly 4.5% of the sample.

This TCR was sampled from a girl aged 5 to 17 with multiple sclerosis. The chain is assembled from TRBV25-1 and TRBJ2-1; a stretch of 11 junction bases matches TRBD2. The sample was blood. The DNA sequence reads TGTGCCAGCAGTGGCCCAGTGTCATTATTAGCGGGAGGGTATAATGAGCAGTTCTTC. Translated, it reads CASSGPVSLLAGGYNEQFF.